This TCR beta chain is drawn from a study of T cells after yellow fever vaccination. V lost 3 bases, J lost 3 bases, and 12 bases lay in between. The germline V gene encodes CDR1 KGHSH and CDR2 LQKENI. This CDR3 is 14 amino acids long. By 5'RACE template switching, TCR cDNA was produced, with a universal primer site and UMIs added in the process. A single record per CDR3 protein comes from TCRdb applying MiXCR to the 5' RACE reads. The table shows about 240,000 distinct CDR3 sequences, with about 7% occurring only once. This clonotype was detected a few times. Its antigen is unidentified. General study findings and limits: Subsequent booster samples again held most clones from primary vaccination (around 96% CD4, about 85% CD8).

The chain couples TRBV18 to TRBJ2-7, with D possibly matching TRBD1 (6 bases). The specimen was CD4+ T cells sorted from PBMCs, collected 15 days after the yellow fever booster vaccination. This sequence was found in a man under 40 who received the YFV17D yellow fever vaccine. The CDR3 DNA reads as TGTGCCAGCTCACCGGCCCCAGGGGACTACGAGCAGTACTTC. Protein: CASSPAPGDYEQYF.